The clone carrying this T cell receptor (beta chain) has a handful of counts. Trimming removed 2 bases from V and 0 bases from J, with 11 bases in between. CDR1 and CDR2 from the germline V gene are ENHRY and SYGVKD. The CDR3 has 17 amino acids. This record belongs to a study of T cells in Graves' hyperthyroidism and ophthalmopathy. TCR beta CDR3 regions were amplified from RNA transcripts. A set of HTBI primers served as the primers for a first-round RT-PCR of the TCR CDR3. TCRdb redid the calling of the multiplex PCR reads with MiXCR, one entry per CDR3 protein. The sample shows under 250,000 distinct CDR3 sequences, about a sixth of them seen only once.

Material for sequencing was blood. The TCR comes from a man aged 50 or older with Graves' hyperthyroidism. The chain carries TRBV10-3 and TRBJ2-6; TRBD1 is a possible D gene (5 bases). CDR3 sequence reads: CAISEGQAYSGANVLTF. The CDR3 coding sequence is TGTGCCATCAGTGAGGGACAAGCTTACTCTGGGGCCAACGTCCTGACTTTC.